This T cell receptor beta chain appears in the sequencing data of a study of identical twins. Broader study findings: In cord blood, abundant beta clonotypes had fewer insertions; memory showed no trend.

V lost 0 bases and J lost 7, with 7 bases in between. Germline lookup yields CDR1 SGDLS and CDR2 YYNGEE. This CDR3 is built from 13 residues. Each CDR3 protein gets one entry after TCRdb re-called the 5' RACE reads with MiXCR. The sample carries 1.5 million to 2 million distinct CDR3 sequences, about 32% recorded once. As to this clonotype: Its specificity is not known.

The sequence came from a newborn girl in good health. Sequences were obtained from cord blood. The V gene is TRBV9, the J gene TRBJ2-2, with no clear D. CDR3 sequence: CASSVGSFGELFF. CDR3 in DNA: TGTGCCAGCAGCGTAGGTAGCTTCGGGGAGCTGTTTTTT.